Each of the 7 T cell receptor beta chains below was sequenced from the same sample in a study of blood T cell repertoires in COVID-19. Generated by immunoSEQ multiplex PCR, the TCRdb table keeps only in-frame clones and is missing some. The sample yields about 430,000 clones, roughly nine tenths seen once. Sequencing input: PBMCs or T cells enriched from blood (not recorded which). The receptors come from a man between 25 and 39 years old who had recovered from COVID-19.

The chain uses TRBV7-9 and TRBJ1-6; a weak D match, TRBD1 (5 bases). In germline, CDR1 is SEHNR, CDR2 FQNEAQ (reference sequence). The V and J ends lost 5 bases and 8 bases respectively, with 7 bases between them. CDR3 size: 12 residues. The CDR3 spells CASSTGDSPLHF. As DNA, the CDR3 is TGTGCCAGCAGCACAGGAGATTCACCCCTCCACTTT.

The chain joins TRBV15 to TRBJ1-5, with D tentatively TRBD1 (5 bases). Germline V gene data show CDR1 as LNHNV and CDR2 as YYDKDF (reference sequence). The CDR3 has 14 amino acids. V was pared by 6 bases and J by 7 bases, with 16 bases between. The CDR3, as DNA: TGTGCCACCAGGGGGGGGAGTCCTGGGCAGCCCCAGCATTTT. This translates into CATRGGSPGQPQHF.

The genes are TRBV27 and TRBJ2-4; D is possibly TRBD2 (6 bases). Per the germline V gene, CDR1 is MNHEY and CDR2 is SMNVEV (reference sequence). The CDR3 totals 16 residues. Trimming removed 6 bases from V and 5 bases from J, with 20 bases in between. CDR3: CASSQAITAGQNIQYF. For the CDR3, the DNA is TGTGCCAGCAGCCAAGCAATCACTGCGGGGCAAAACATTCAGTACTTC.

This chain uses TRBV5-1 with TRBJ1-1; D possibly corresponds to TRBD1 (5 bases). The V end lost 4 bases, the J end lost 5 bases, and 12 bases lay between the germline ends. This CDR3 spans 13 amino acids. The germline gives CDR1 SGHRS, CDR2 YFSETQ. The CDR3 here is CASSPQGETEAFF. CDR3 nucleotide sequence: TGCGCCAGCAGCCCTCAGGGCGAGACTGAAGCTTTCTTT.

The rearrangement links TRBV28 to TRBJ1-2; 9 nucleotides align to TRBD1. In germline, CDR1 is MDHEN, CDR2 SYDVKM. V trimming: 1 base; J trimming: 7 bases; junction bases outside the gene matches: 4. This CDR3 comprises 14 residues. CDR3 bases: TGTGCCAGCAGTTTATTGGACAGGGGCCTTGGCTACACCTTC. It is translated as CASSLLDRGLGYTF.

The chain recombines TRBV7-6 with TRBJ2-1; TRBD2 is a possible D gene (5 bases). The CDR3 is 18 residues long. CDR1 is SGHVS and CDR2 is FNYEAQ in the germline V gene. V lost 1 base to trimming and J lost 2 bases, with 18 bases between them. In DNA, the CDR3 is TGTGCCAGCAGCTTAGAGTTAGGTCGGCTAGCTCCCTACAATGAGCAGTTCTTC. It is translated as CASSLELGRLAPYNEQFF.

This clone was detected only once. J is TRBJ2-2 and V is TRBV7-6; TRBD2 matches 8 bases. Trimming removed 5 bases from V and 1 base from J; junction bases left unmatched: 6. Germline CDR1 is SGHVS and CDR2 is FNYEAQ. This CDR3 is built from 16 residues. The CDR3 loop is CASSRTTSGNTGELFF. CDR3 nucleotides: TGTGCCAGCAGCCGCACTACTAGCGGGAACACCGGGGAGCTGTTTTTT.